These 25 T cell receptor beta chains originate from one sample sequenced in a study of blood T cell repertoires in COVID-19. Produced via immunoSEQ multiplex PCR; TCRdb's table is partial and in-frame only. The table has about 110,000 clones, nearly 90% seen once. Sequencing was done on a sample of peripheral blood. The source is a human donor in a cohort sampled during active COVID-19.

This clone was picked up one time. The rearrangement uses TRBV5-1 and TRBJ1-5; D gene uncertain. The CDR3 spans 13 residues. Trimming removed 4 bases from V and 4 bases from J, with 9 bases in between. CDR1 and CDR2 from the germline V gene are SGHRS and YFSETQ. The CDR3 nucleotides read TGCGCCAGCAGCACGGACTCGAATCAGCCCCAGCATTTT. Translation: CASSTDSNQPQHF.

The chain's CDR3 is CASSYSGTAKNTEAFF. The CDR3 nucleotides read TGTGCCAGCAGTTACTCTGGGACAGCTAAAAACACTGAAGCTTTCTTT. The chain joins TRBV6-5 to TRBJ1-1; 7 bases are shared with TRBD1. This CDR3 contains 16 residues. Unmatched junction bases numbered 6, after V lost 0 bases and J lost 2 bases. Germline values: CDR1 MNHEY, CDR2 SVGAGI.

The chain couples TRBV18 to TRBJ1-1; 7 bases agree with TRBD1. V shed 2 bases, J shed 2 bases, and the junction held 5 bases outside the gene matches. The CDR3 is made up of 15 amino acids. Per the germline V gene, CDR1 is KGHSH and CDR2 is LQKENI. CDR3 residues: CASSPMGTANTEAFF. CDR3 in DNA: TGTGCCAGCTCACCAATGGGGACAGCAAACACTGAAGCTTTCTTT.

CDR3 bases: TGCGCCAGCAGCTTATGGAGTACGAGCGGGATCCCCTACGAGCAGTACTTC. Its translation is CASSLWSTSGIPYEQYF. The J gene is TRBJ2-7, the V gene TRBV5-1; 7 bases agree with TRBD2. Germline-derived CDR1 and CDR2 are SGHRS and YFSETQ. CDR3 length: 17 amino acids. With 2 bases clipped from V and 2 bases from J, the junction kept 13 bases outside the gene matches.

This clone was detected only once. The rearrangement joins TRBV30 to TRBJ1-5; D possibly corresponds to TRBD1 (5 bases). Trimming took 4 bases from V and 2 from J, leaving 12 bases between them. From germline, CDR1 is GTSNPN and CDR2 SVGIG (reference sequence). The CDR3 consists of 14 residues. DNA of the CDR3: TGTGCCTGGACCTCCGGGGGGGGCAATCAGCCCCAGCATTTT. It is translated as CAWTSGGGNQPQHF.

The chain couples TRBV4-2 to TRBJ1-5, with 8 bases identical to TRBD1. The CDR3 is 16 amino acids. The junction had 7 bases not matched to a gene; V was cut back by 6 bases and J by 0 bases. The germline V gene has CDR1 LGHNA and CDR2 YNFKEQ. The chain's CDR3 is CASSRTGSNSNQPQHF. The CDR3 DNA follows: TGTGCCAGCAGTAGGACAGGGAGTAATAGCAATCAGCCCCAGCATTTT.

The chain has TRBV9 and TRBJ2-1, with a weak D call TRBD2 (6 bases). Trimming took off 7 bases at V and 5 bases at J, with 16 bases between the two ends. Germline V gene sequence: CDR1 SGDLS, CDR2 YYNGEE. CDR3 length: 14 residues. The CDR3 reads CASGTSVWDNEQFF. The CDR3 DNA follows: TGTGCCAGCGGGACTTCCGTTTGGGACAATGAGCAGTTCTTC.

In this sample, this clone turned up a few times. The V call is TRBV19, the J call TRBJ1-5, with D possibly TRBD1 on 6 matching bases. CDR3 size: 15 residues. The V end lost 6 bases, the J end lost 3 bases, and 15 bases lay between the germline ends. Germline CDR1 LNHDA, CDR2 SQIVND (reference sequence). The CDR3 loop is CASRRQVDSNQPQHF. The CDR3 DNA is TGTGCCAGTAGACGACAGGTAGATTCCAATCAGCCCCAGCATTTT.

The V gene is TRBV18, the J gene TRBJ1-6; the match to TRBD1 covers 9 bases. Trimming cost V 3 bases and J 10 bases; bases outside gene matches: 4. Germline V gene sequence: CDR1 KGHSH, CDR2 LQKENI. This CDR3 has 14 amino acids. CDR3 region: CASSPGQGGSPLHF. In DNA, the CDR3 is TGTGCCAGCTCACCGGGACAGGGAGGGTCACCCCTCCACTTT.

V gene TRBV19 combines with J gene TRBJ2-1; TRBD2 matches 7 bases. V trimming: 1 base; J trimming: 2 bases; junction bases outside the gene matches: 8. Germline V gene sequence: CDR1 LNHDA, CDR2 SQIVND (reference sequence). The CDR3 loop spans 17 amino acids. CDR3 nucleotides: TGTGCCAGTAGTATAGCGGGGGGAAGGAGGGCCTACAATGAGCAGTTCTTC. It is translated as CASSIAGGRRAYNEQFF.

This clone was counted between two and nine times. The gene calls are TRBV7-9 and TRBJ1-2; D remains unclear. Germline V CDR1 and CDR2: SEHNR, FQNEAQ (reference sequence). The V gene lost 3 bases and the J gene lost 7 bases, with 12 bases spanning the gap. The CDR3 loop spans 13 amino acids. The CDR3 protein is CASSLAGGSGYTF. The CDR3 DNA follows: TGTGCCAGCAGCTTGGCAGGAGGTTCTGGCTACACCTTC.

This clone was observed once. This chain uses TRBV6-2 or TRBV6-3 with TRBJ2-7; 9 bases align to TRBD2. Looked up from germline, CDR1 is MNHEY and CDR2 is SVGEGT. J was trimmed by 4 bases and V by 0 bases; bases with no gene match: 7. This CDR3 spans 16 amino acids. CDR3 protein: CASSYSNLAGPYEQYF. The CDR3 DNA reads TGTGCCAGCAGTTACTCGAACCTAGCGGGACCTTACGAGCAGTACTTC.

V usage is TRBV29-1 and J usage is TRBJ2-5; a weak D match, TRBD1 (5 bases). The germline V gene has CDR1 SQVTM and CDR2 ANQGSEA. Trimming took 2 bases from V and 5 from J, leaving 21 bases between them. The CDR3 is 16 residues long. CDR3 nucleotide sequence: TGCAGCGTTGAATCTTTTACAGGTCCAAACGGCGAGACCCAGTACTTC. Protein: CSVESFTGPNGETQYF.

V gene TRBV28 combines with J gene TRBJ2-7; 10 positions agree with TRBD2. The CDR3 totals 14 residues. Germline CDR1 and CDR2: MDHEN and SYDVKM. V gave up 6 bases and J gave up 5 bases; unmatched junction bases: 7. The CDR3 nucleotides read TGTGCCAGCAGCACTACTAGCGGGAACGACGAGCAGTACTTC. This encodes CASSTTSGNDEQYF.

V gene TRBV5-1 combines with J gene TRBJ2-2, with 8 bases fitting TRBD1. The CDR3 runs to 15 residues. J gave up 5 bases and V 0 bases, and 3 bases lay outside the gene matches. The V gene's germline CDR1 is SGHRS and CDR2 YFSETQ. The CDR3, as DNA: TGCGCCAGCAGCTTGGCAACAGGGGGTACCGGGGAGCTGTTTTTT. It yields the protein CASSLATGGTGELFF.

This chain joins TRBV5-1 and TRBJ2-7; 11 nucleotides align to TRBD2. Per germline, CDR1 SGHRS and CDR2 YFSETQ. J was trimmed by 4 bases and V by 4 bases; bases with no gene match: 4. CDR3 length equals 14 residues. The CDR3: CASSRGTSGYEQYF. CDR3 DNA: TGCGCCAGCAGCCGCGGGACTAGCGGATACGAGCAGTACTTC.

V and J are TRBV27 and TRBJ1-6, with 10 bases that match TRBD1. V lost 2 bases to trimming and J lost 6 bases; unmatched junction nucleotides: 1. The CDR3 loop spans 15 amino acids. Germline-derived CDR1 and CDR2 are MNHEY and SMNVEV (reference sequence). CDR3 sequence (DNA): TGTGCCAGCAGTTTAGGGACAGGGGTTAATTCACCCCTCCACTTT. Amino acid sequence: CASSLGTGVNSPLHF.

The J gene is TRBJ1-2, the V gene TRBV7-9; unclear D gene. There are 13 residues in the CDR3. CDR1 and CDR2 from the germline V gene are SEHNR and FQNEAQ (reference sequence). V was trimmed by 0 bases and J by 7 bases, leaving 9 bases between them. The CDR3 DNA reads as TGTGCCAGCAGCTTAGCGAGCCCGCGTGGCTACACCTTC. It encodes CASSLASPRGYTF.

The chain recombines TRBV27 with TRBJ2-7, with 9 bases that match TRBD1. V dropped 4 bases and J dropped 6; count of bases not matched to a gene: 13. This CDR3 has 16 residues. The germline gives CDR1 MNHEY, CDR2 SMNVEV (reference sequence). The CDR3 is CASSSPGTGYGSEQYF. CDR3 nucleotide sequence: TGTGCCAGCAGTTCTCCCGGGACAGGGTATGGGTCCGAGCAGTACTTC.

This chain connects TRBV10-3 to TRBJ1-1; D unclear. CDR1 is ENHRY, CDR2 SYGVKD, per germline. Between the trimmed V and J ends, which lost 4 bases and 0 bases, there was a span of 9 bases. The CDR3 contains 14 residues. For the CDR3, the DNA is TGTGCCATCAGTGCCCCGGGTCTGAACACTGAAGCTTTCTTT. Translated: CAISAPGLNTEAFF.

This clone was observed once. The chain combines TRBV21-1 with TRBJ2-2; the D call in the table, TRBD1, was not verified against the DNA. TRBV21-1 represents a pseudogene. There are 15 residues in the CDR3. CDR3 in DNA: TGTGCCAGCAGCAAATCGGCCAGGGGCACCGGGGAGCTGTTTTTT. Encoded protein: CASSKSARGTGELFF.

This chain links TRBV20-1 with TRBJ1-1; D unclear. CDR1 and CDR2 from the germline V gene are DFQATT and SNEGSKA (reference sequence). The ends were cut back, 5 bases at V and 2 bases at J, with 6 bases in the middle. The CDR3 runs 11 residues. The CDR3 protein is CSARGNTEAFF. Here the CDR3 DNA reads TGCAGTGCTCGGGGAAACACTGAAGCTTTCTTT.

CDR3 nucleotide sequence: TGTGCCAGTAGACAACAGGGGGTCGGCACTGAAGCTTTCTTT. Its translation is CASRQQGVGTEAFF. The chain combines TRBV19 with TRBJ1-1, with 8 bases aligning to TRBD1. With V trimmed by 6 bases and J by 4 bases, 7 bases remained unmatched. CDR1 is LNHDA and CDR2 is SQIVND in the germline V gene (reference sequence). The CDR3 runs to 14 residues.

The chain is built from TRBV5-6 and TRBJ2-1, with D perhaps TRBD2 (6 bases). The CDR3 contains 16 residues. The V gene's germline CDR1 is SGHDT and CDR2 YYEEEE. Deletions cut 4 bases from V and 9 bases from J, with 23 bases between. The CDR3 spells CASSQGRGGSSREQFF. CDR3 nucleotides: TGTGCCAGCAGCCAGGGACGGGGAGGTTCGTCCCGTGAGCAGTTCTTC.

This clone was counted only a few times. The rearrangement links TRBV9 to TRBJ2-1; weak D call: TRBD2 (6 bases). From germline, CDR1 is SGDLS and CDR2 YYNGEE. V was pared by 4 bases and J by 7 bases, with 18 bases between. This CDR3 region has 15 residues. CDR3 sequence: CASSPTRAAGNEQFF. As DNA, the CDR3 is TGTGCCAGCAGCCCGACAAGAGCTGCGGGGAATGAGCAGTTCTTC.